The 21 T cell receptor beta chains in this list originate from one sample, sequenced in a study of a mutant IDH1 vaccine in newly diagnosed glioma. No antigen has been identified for these receptors. The data were produced by immunoSEQ multiplex PCR, yet TCRdb's version contains in-frame clones alone and is incomplete. The sample holds 43,000 or so clones, approximately 92% seen once. Noted time point: week 35, safety follow-up. Vaccination used 300 ug of mutant IDH1 20-mer peptide per dose, with topical imiquimod. Source: PBMCs, taken from a glioma patient whose treatment included an IDH1 peptide vaccine. The receptor set was obtained from a man in his forties or fifties with glioma.

This CDR3 is CASNNRAVWYGYTF. The CDR3 nucleotides are TGTGCCAGCAATAACAGGGCGGTATGGTATGGCTACACCTTC. The chain links TRBV28 to TRBJ1-2, with a tentative D call TRBD1 (6 bases). The germline V and J ends were trimmed by 7 bases and 5 bases, with 17 bases remaining between them. The CDR3 contains 14 residues. Germline V gene lookup returns CDR1 MDHEN and CDR2 SYDVKM.

The table lists this clone with a count of one. This chain uses TRBV7-9 with TRBJ1-1, with D uncertain. The CDR3 has 13 amino acids. Between the trimmed V and J ends, which lost 6 bases and 1 base, there was a span of 9 bases. The germline V gene encodes CDR1 SEHNR and CDR2 FQNEAQ (reference sequence). The CDR3 loop is CASRRTGNTEAFF. CDR3 DNA: TGTGCCAGCAGACGGACGGGGAACACTGAAGCTTTCTTT.

The chain combines TRBV6-6 with TRBJ2-4; 12 bases are a match to TRBD2. Losses at the gene ends were 6 bases for V and 7 bases for J; bases not matched to a gene: 7. The CDR3 is 15 amino acids. Germline values: CDR1 MNHNY, CDR2 SVGAGI (reference sequence). The CDR3 DNA follows: TGTGCCAGCAGCAAGACTAGCGGGAGTTTTAACATTCAGTACTTC. This translates into CASSKTSGSFNIQYF.

The CDR3 here is CAWNPGRMYNEQFF. DNA of the CDR3: TGTGCCTGGAACCCAGGCAGGATGTACAATGAGCAGTTCTTC. The chain has TRBV30 and TRBJ2-1, with D unresolved. CDR3 length: 14 amino acids. Germline loops: CDR1 GTSNPN, CDR2 SVGIG (reference sequence). Trimming cost V 4 bases and J 4 bases, with 14 bases left between them.

The chain joins TRBV30 to TRBJ2-7; D remains ambiguous. This CDR3 contains 13 residues. Germline-derived CDR1 and CDR2 are GTSNPN and SVGIG (reference sequence). V was shortened by 0 bases and J by 2 bases, with 8 bases between the two germline ends. Written as DNA, the CDR3 is TGTGCCTGGAGTGTATCGGCGACCTACGAGCAGTACTTC. It encodes CAWSVSATYEQYF.

This clone was observed once. The chain couples TRBV13 to TRBJ2-1; tentatively, D is TRBD1 or TRBD2 (6 bases each). The V gene's germline CDR1 is PRHDT and CDR2 FYEKMQ (reference sequence). Trimming shortened V by 2 bases and J by 2 bases, and 16 bases separated the two germline ends. The CDR3 contains 17 residues. CDR3 loop: CASSLTGAWATYNEQFF. The CDR3 region has the DNA TGTGCCAGCAGCTTAACGGGGGCGTGGGCGACCTACAATGAGCAGTTCTTC. Supplemented by reference TRBV13 and TRBJ2-1, the full variable domain reads AAGVIQSPRHLIKEKRETATLKCYPIPRHDTVYWYQQGPGQDPQFLISFYEKMQSDKGSIPDRFSAQQFSDYHSELNMSSLELGDSALYFCASSLTGAWATYNEQFFGPGTRLTVL.

This rearrangement joins TRBV13 to TRBJ1-5; no definite D call. The CDR3 totals 14 residues. In germline, CDR1 is PRHDT, CDR2 FYEKMQ (reference sequence). Trimming removed 0 bases from V and 1 base from J, with 4 bases in between. CDR3 nucleotide sequence: TGTGCCAGCAGCTTAGGACAGAGCAATCAGCCCCAGCATTTT. Translation gives CASSLGQSNQPQHF.

The chain links TRBV7-8 to TRBJ1-1; D perhaps matches TRBD1 (6 bases). V was trimmed by 9 bases and J by 0 bases, leaving 14 bases between them. The CDR3 is 14 amino acids. Germline values: CDR1 SGHVS, CDR2 FQNEAQ. The CDR3 DNA reads as TGTGCCAGTAACCCGGGACACGTGAACACTGAAGCTTTCTTT. Its protein product is CASNPGHVNTEAFF. The full variable domain, its missing parts supplied by reference TRBV7-8 and TRBJ1-1, is GAGVSQSPRYKVAKRGQDVALRCDPISGHVSLFWYQQALGQGPEFLTYFQNEAQLDKSGLPSDRFFAERPEGSVSTLKIQRTQQEDSAVYLCASNPGHVNTEAFFGQGTRLTVV.

This clone has only one observation. The chain is built from TRBV5-1 and TRBJ2-3, with 10 bases identical to TRBD2. Unmatched junction bases numbered 5, after V lost 1 base and J lost 6 bases. The CDR3 extends over 15 amino acids. Germline V lookup: CDR1 SGHRS, CDR2 YFSETQ. CDR3 residues: CASSLPSGGPDTQYF. CDR3 nucleotides: TGCGCCAGCAGCTTGCCTAGCGGGGGACCCGATACGCAGTATTTT.

The chain is built from TRBV6-5 and TRBJ2-7, with D uncertain. The V and J ends lost 0 bases and 0 bases respectively, with 3 bases between them. In germline, CDR1 is MNHEY, CDR2 SVGAGI. The CDR3 contains 13 residues. CDR3 sequence reads: CASSYSHSYEQYF. CDR3 bases: TGTGCCAGCAGTTACTCGCACTCCTACGAGCAGTACTTC.

J is TRBJ1-2 and V is TRBV19; D uncertain. V lost 6 bases and J 0 bases, leaving 8 bases between the germline ends. Per the germline V gene, CDR1 is LNHDA and CDR2 is SQIVND (reference sequence). The CDR3 spans 13 residues. The CDR3 bases are TGTGCCAGTAGCGGTGGGGCTAACTATGGCTACACCTTC. Residues: CASSGGANYGYTF.

This chain links TRBV9 with TRBJ2-5; D may be TRBD2 (6 bases). This CDR3 region has 15 residues. The V gene lost 0 bases and the J gene lost 5 bases, with 14 bases spanning the gap. CDR1 is SGDLS, CDR2 YYNGEE, per germline. The CDR3 protein is CASSVDPGVGETQYF. The CDR3 DNA reads TGTGCCAGCAGCGTAGATCCGGGGGTAGGGGAGACCCAGTACTTC.

The chain recombines TRBV11-3 with TRBJ1-2; tentatively, D is TRBD1 (6 bases). CDR3 size: 15 residues. The V and J ends lost 1 base and 5 bases respectively, with 14 bases between them. CDR1 and CDR2 from the germline V gene are SGHNT and YENEEA. DNA of the CDR3: TGTGCCAGCAGCTTAGGGGGGCGGGCCGTATATGGCTACACCTTC. Its protein product is CASSLGGRAVYGYTF.

The chain joins TRBV21-1 to TRBJ2-7; the tabulated D call, TRBD2, remains unverified against the DNA. TRBV21-1 is recorded as a pseudogene. The CDR3 is 13 amino acids. The CDR3 sequence: CASSKAPSYEQYF. The DNA for the CDR3 is TGTGCCAGCAGCAAAGCCCCTTCCTACGAGCAGTACTTC.

V is TRBV28 and J is TRBJ1-2, with TRBD1 identical over 9 bases. CDR1 and CDR2 from the germline V gene are MDHEN and SYDVKM. The junction had 2 bases not matched to a gene; V was cut back by 4 bases and J by 2 bases. The CDR3 covers 14 residues. CDR3: CASSSTGGNYGYTF. The CDR3, as DNA: TGTGCCAGCAGTTCTACAGGGGGCAACTATGGCTACACCTTC.

The chain employs TRBV7-9 and TRBJ1-1, with a weak D call TRBD1 (5 bases). In germline, CDR1 is SEHNR, CDR2 FQNEAQ (reference sequence). V was cut by 4 bases and J by 1 base, with 10 bases left in between. CDR3 length: 14 residues. The CDR3 loop is CASSSPDRNTEAFF. Here the CDR3 DNA reads TGTGCCAGCAGCTCACCCGACAGGAACACTGAAGCTTTCTTT. The full variable domain, its missing parts supplied by reference TRBV7-9 and TRBJ1-1, is DTGVSQNPRHKITKRGQNVTFRCDPISEHNRLYWYRQTLGQGPEFLTYFQNEAQLEKSRLLSDRFSAERPKGSFSTLEIQRTEQGDSAMYLCASSSPDRNTEAFFGQGTRLTVV.

The chain employs TRBV10-3 and TRBJ2-7; D is tentatively TRBD1 or TRBD2 (5 bases each). In germline, CDR1 is ENHRY, CDR2 SYGVKD. This CDR3 contains 14 residues. V shed 2 bases and J shed 5 bases, with 13 bases lying between them. The CDR3 DNA sequence: TGTGCCATCAGTGAGGTAGGGGAGATACACGAGCAGTACTTC. It codes for CAISEVGEIHEQYF.

This chain uses TRBV5-1 with TRBJ1-3; D gene unclear. The CDR3 contains 15 residues. Trimming left V 4 bases short and J 4 bases short, with 15 bases between. Germline V gene lookup returns CDR1 SGHRS and CDR2 YFSETQ. This CDR3 is CASSLEVAGGNTIYF. CDR3 DNA: TGCGCCAGCAGCCTTGAAGTTGCAGGAGGAAACACCATATATTTT.

The chain is built from TRBV5-1 and TRBJ1-2; 8 bases are a match to TRBD1. This CDR3 comprises 14 residues. Germline V lookup: CDR1 SGHRS, CDR2 YFSETQ. After removal of 3 bases from V and 3 bases from J, the junction contained 4 bases not matched to a gene. The CDR3 DNA reads as TGCGCCAGCAGCTCCGGGACAGGCTACTATGGCTACACCTTC. Its protein is CASSSGTGYYGYTF.

The genes are TRBV19 and TRBJ2-7, with 9 nucleotides matching TRBD1. The CDR3 extends over 14 amino acids. Per germline, CDR1 LNHDA and CDR2 SQIVND (reference sequence). Trimming cost V 3 bases and J 7 bases; bases outside gene matches: 7. CDR3: CASSMGQGGSEQYF. The DNA for the CDR3 is TGTGCCAGTAGTATGGGACAGGGAGGGTCGGAGCAGTACTTC.

This sequence joins TRBV4-1 and TRBJ2-4; D is perhaps TRBD2 (5 bases). The CDR3 runs to 18 residues. Germline V gene data show CDR1 as MGHRA and CDR2 as YSYEKL. V lost 1 base and J lost 0, with 16 bases in between. The CDR3 loop is CASSQGSVRGIAKNIQYF. CDR3 DNA sequence: TGCGCCAGCAGCCAAGGATCGGTCCGGGGAATAGCCAAAAACATTCAGTACTTC.